Presented here are 20 T cell receptor beta chains from one specimen sequenced in a study of T-cell reconstitution after alpha-beta-depleted transplantation in children. It was with unique molecular identifiers that the TCRbeta library was prepared. Each CDR3 protein gets one entry after TCRdb re-called the PCR reads with MiXCR. There are approximately 640,000 distinct CDR3 sequences in the sample; roughly 15% occur only once, and approximately 1% lies in the top ten. The source was PBMCs from the stem cell graft donor, collected from the stem cell graft. These receptors came from a human donor who donated a stem cell graft to a child with acute myeloid leukemia.

The chain uses TRBV2 and TRBJ2-7, with no clear D. V lost 2 bases and J lost 4, with 6 bases in between. CDR3 length: 12 residues. Looked up from germline, CDR1 is SNHLY and CDR2 is FYNNEI. The CDR3 DNA is TGTGCCAGCAGTGAATCAGAATACGAGCAGTACGTC. Translation: CASSESEYEQYV.

This clonotype was seen a handful of times. V is TRBV7-2 and J is TRBJ1-2; no clear D. CDR3 length: 14 amino acids. The germline V gene encodes CDR1 SGHTA and CDR2 FQGNSA. Trimming took off 5 bases at V and 4 bases at J, with 14 bases between the two ends. The CDR3 is CASSSISSGYGYTF. In DNA form, the CDR3 reads TGTGCCAGCAGCAGTATCTCGAGCGGCTATGGCTACACCTTC.

In this sample, this clonotype turned up many times. The rearrangement links TRBV20-1 to TRBJ2-3; D not certain. Germline CDR1 is DFQATT and CDR2 is SNEGSKA (reference sequence). This CDR3 contains 13 residues. V was cut by 3 bases and J by 2 bases, with 9 bases left in between. CDR3 nucleotide sequence: TGCAGTGCTAGGACACCAGCCACAGATACGCAGTATTTT. Protein product: CSARTPATDTQYF.

The chain employs TRBV18 and TRBJ1-2; a possible D gene is TRBD1 (5 bases). Trimming took off 3 bases at V and 0 bases at J, with 11 bases between the two ends. The CDR3 totals 15 residues. Per the germline V gene, CDR1 is KGHSH and CDR2 is LQKENI. CDR3 nucleotide sequence: TGTGCCAGCTCACCTGCAGGGAAGGCTAACTATGGCTACACCTTC. Translating it yields CASSPAGKANYGYTF.

The genes are TRBV3-1 and TRBJ2-3; D is tentatively TRBD1 or TRBD2 (5 bases each). V dropped 6 bases and J dropped 0 bases, with 22 bases sitting between them. CDR1 is LGHDT, CDR2 YNNKEL, per germline (reference sequence). This CDR3 region has 18 residues. CDR3 amino acids: CASRPRDRGLPSTDTQYF. Here the CDR3 DNA reads TGTGCCAGCAGGCCGAGGGACCGCGGCCTTCCTAGCACAGATACGCAGTATTTT.

This clonotype was picked up a small number of times. The chain joins TRBV6-2 or TRBV6-3 to TRBJ1-6; D gene unclear. Germline lookup yields CDR1 MNHEY and CDR2 SVGEGT. This CDR3 has 15 amino acids. The V and J ends lost 2 bases and 7 bases respectively, with 12 bases between them. The CDR3 here is CASSYDVRVNSPLHF. The CDR3 region has the DNA TGTGCCAGCAGTTACGATGTAAGAGTGAATTCACCCCTCCACTTT.

This clonotype occurred a few times. The V and J genes are TRBV20-1 and TRBJ2-1, with 7 positions matching TRBD1. Germline V lookup: CDR1 DFQATT, CDR2 SNEGSKA (reference sequence). The junction had 12 bases not matched to a gene; V was cut back by 4 bases and J by 0 bases. The CDR3 covers 17 residues. The CDR3 loop reads CSANGGQALSSYNEQFF. The DNA of the CDR3 is TGCAGTGCTAATGGCGGACAGGCCCTTAGCTCCTACAATGAGCAGTTCTTC.

This clonotype was observed at least ten times. The chain carries TRBV29-1 and TRBJ1-1; D uncertain. CDR1 and CDR2 from the germline V gene are SQVTM and ANQGSEA. This CDR3 is 10 amino acids long. The V end was cut by 7 bases, the J end by 3 bases, with 6 bases between. Here the CDR3 DNA reads TGCAGCGCTGTATACACTGAAGCTTTCTTT. Protein: CSAVYTEAFF.

In its sample, this clonotype was seen a few times. V is TRBV5-1 and J is TRBJ2-5, with TRBD2 as a possible D gene (6 bases). The V end was cut by 2 bases, the J end by 5 bases, with 19 bases between. The length of the CDR3 is 16 residues. Germline assignment: CDR1 SGHRS and CDR2 YFSETQ. For the CDR3, the DNA is TGCGCCAGCAGCTTTAGTCCGGGACTCGCTATGGAGACCCAGTACTTC. It is translated as CASSFSPGLAMETQYF.

J is TRBJ2-2 and V is TRBV11-1; TRBD1 matches at 7 bases. The CDR3 covers 19 residues. The J segment lost 1 base and the V segment lost 3 bases, leaving 14 bases of the junction unmatched. From germline, CDR1 is SGHAT and CDR2 FQDESV (reference sequence). CDR3: CASSFPLLPGQLNTGELFF. The CDR3 coding sequence is TGTGCCAGCAGCTTCCCCTTACTTCCGGGACAGCTGAACACCGGGGAGCTGTTTTTT.

V usage is TRBV20-1 and J usage is TRBJ2-3, with 9 bases that match TRBD2. Germline CDR1 is DFQATT and CDR2 is SNEGSKA (reference sequence). CDR3 length: 16 amino acids. After removal of 0 bases from V and 2 bases from J, the junction contained 6 bases not matched to a gene. The CDR3 DNA reads as TGCAGTGCTAGAGATCAGGGACTAGCCCACACAGATACGCAGTATTTT. It specifies CSARDQGLAHTDTQYF.

This clonotype came up a few times. The chain has TRBV11-2 and TRBJ2-1; D gene ambiguous. The CDR3 is 15 amino acids. Germline V gene data show CDR1 as SGHAT and CDR2 as FQNNGV. Trimming took 2 bases from V and 1 from J, leaving 9 bases between them. The CDR3 coding sequence is TGTGCCAGCAGCTTAATGGCCAGTTCCTACAATGAGCAGTTCTTC. Protein sequence: CASSLMASSYNEQFF.

This clonotype was counted ten times or more. The rearrangement uses TRBV5-1 and TRBJ1-2; D call uncertain. CDR3 length: 15 amino acids. Germline V lookup: CDR1 SGHRS, CDR2 YFSETQ. Trimming shortened V by 2 bases and J by 0 bases, and 11 bases separated the two germline ends. The CDR3: CASSLRSDTNYGYTF. CDR3 bases: TGCGCCAGCAGCTTACGATCGGATACTAACTATGGCTACACCTTC. The variable domain in full, with the rest retrieved from reference TRBV5-1 and TRBJ1-2, is KAGVTQTPRYLIKTRGQQVTLSCSPISGHRSVSWYQQTPGQGLQFLFEYFSETQRNKGNFPGRFSGRQFSNSRSEMNVSTLELGDSALYLCASSLRSDTNYGYTFGSGTRLTVV.

This clonotype was counted between two and nine times. The chain employs TRBV6-4 and TRBJ1-1; D call uncertain. V was shortened by 8 bases and J by 0 bases, with 10 bases between the two germline ends. The length of the CDR3 is 13 residues. Germline CDR1 MRHNA, CDR2 SNTAGT. CDR3 amino acids: CASGRTLNTEAFF. DNA for the CDR3: TGTGCCAGCGGGCGCACCTTGAACACTGAAGCTTTCTTT.

This clonotype was seen many times. The chain carries TRBV6-5 and TRBJ1-1; D unresolved. The V end lost 0 bases, the J end lost 0 bases, and 5 bases lay between the germline ends. This CDR3 has 14 residues. Germline loops: CDR1 MNHEY, CDR2 SVGAGI. In nucleotides, the CDR3 is TGTGCCAGCAGTTACTCGATAGTGAACACTGAAGCTTTCTTT. Translation: CASSYSIVNTEAFF.

This clonotype was detected only a few times. This chain links TRBV6-2 or TRBV6-3 with TRBJ1-1; D is unresolved. Germline V gene lookup returns CDR1 MNHEY and CDR2 SVGEGT. Trimming removed 2 bases at V and 4 bases at J, with 8 bases between. The CDR3 runs to 13 residues. The CDR3 region is CASSYGRGTEAFF. As DNA, the CDR3 is TGTGCCAGCAGTTACGGCCGCGGCACTGAAGCTTTCTTT.

In its sample, this clonotype was seen a few times. The J gene is TRBJ2-5, the V gene TRBV24-1, with D maybe TRBD2 (6 bases). From germline, CDR1 is KGHDR and CDR2 SFDVKD. V was trimmed by 4 bases and J by 3 bases, leaving 11 bases between them. The CDR3 spans 14 residues. For the CDR3, the DNA is TGTGCCACCAGTGAGCCGACGGGGGAAGAGACCCAGTACTTC. This encodes CATSEPTGEETQYF.

This clonotype was seen only a few times. This rearrangement joins TRBV5-1 to TRBJ1-1, with a weak D call TRBD1 (5 bases). The CDR3 totals 15 residues. The V gene's germline CDR1 is SGHRS and CDR2 YFSETQ. The V gene lost 4 bases and the J gene lost 1 base, with 14 bases spanning the gap. The CDR3 sequence: CASSTVGLGNTEAFF. The CDR3 region has the DNA TGCGCCAGCAGCACGGTGGGACTCGGGAACACTGAAGCTTTCTTT.

This clonotype was counted ten times or more. The J gene is TRBJ1-1, the V gene TRBV29-1; TRBD1 agrees at 7 bases. V lost 4 bases to trimming and J lost 0 bases; unmatched junction nucleotides: 2. Germline CDR1 is SQVTM and CDR2 is ANQGSEA. CDR3 length: 13 residues. In nucleotides, the CDR3 is TGCAGCGTTGGGACAGGTTTGAACACTGAAGCTTTCTTT. Residues: CSVGTGLNTEAFF. The full variable domain, with the rest looked up from reference TRBV29-1 and TRBJ1-1, is SAVISQKPSRDICQRGTSLTIQCQVDSQVTMMFWYRQQPGQSLTLIATANQGSEATYESGFVIDKFPISRPNLTFSTLTVSNMSPEDSSIYLCSVGTGLNTEAFFGQGTRLTVV.

In this sample, this clonotype turned up a few times. The chain joins TRBV7-2 to TRBJ2-6, with no clear D. V lost 5 bases and J lost 4, with 12 bases in between. The germline V gene encodes CDR1 SGHTA and CDR2 FQGNSA. The CDR3 is 15 residues long. The chain's CDR3 is CASSPQLTGANVLTF. The CDR3 DNA reads TGTGCCAGCAGCCCACAATTGACGGGGGCCAACGTCCTGACTTTC.